A single sample is the source of the 5 T cell receptor beta chains below, sequenced in a study of blood T cell repertoires in COVID-19. Method: immunoSEQ multiplex PCR; TCRdb's copy keeps in-frame clones and lacks some. Among a few hundred thousand clones listed, about 86% were seen once. The specimen was peripheral blood. These TCRs come from a man older than 75 with acute or convalescent COVID-19.

The genes are TRBV2 and TRBJ2-7; 8 bases align to TRBD1. The CDR3 loop spans 15 amino acids. Germline CDR1 SNHLY, CDR2 FYNNEI. V was pared by 6 bases and J by 0 bases, with 7 bases of the junction left unmatched. CDR3 sequence (DNA): TGTGCCAGCAGAGCCCAGGGGGCCCACTCCTACGAGCAGTACTTC. It specifies CASRAQGAHSYEQYF.

The rearrangement joins TRBV6-5 to TRBJ1-2; 12 positions match TRBD1. V lost 4 bases and J lost 4; bases outside the gene matches: 4. Germline V lookup: CDR1 MNHEY, CDR2 SVGAGI. The CDR3 contains 15 residues. In DNA, the CDR3 is TGTGCCAGCAGTTCGGGACAGGGGGCCAGCTATGGCTACACCTTC. Translation: CASSSGQGASYGYTF.

The chain is built from TRBV5-4 and TRBJ2-7; D remains ambiguous. The CDR3 runs 15 residues. CDR1 is SGHNT and CDR2 is YYREEE in the germline V gene (reference sequence). Trimming shortened V by 4 bases and J by 0 bases, and 14 bases separated the two germline ends. CDR3 DNA: TGTGCCAGCAGCCTTGATGTTGGCAGCTCCTACGAGCAGTACTTC. The encoded protein is CASSLDVGSSYEQYF.

The chain uses TRBV7-3 and TRBJ2-2; no reliable D call. Germline V gives CDR1 SGHTA, CDR2 FQGTGA. The CDR3 spans 14 residues. Trimming shortened V by 5 bases and J by 4 bases, and 11 bases separated the two germline ends. The CDR3 bases are TGTGCCAGCAGCCTCGGTGTTTTCACCGGGGAGCTGTTTTTT. Its translation: CASSLGVFTGELFF. Together with reference TRBV7-3 and TRBJ2-2, the CDR3 gives the full variable domain: GAGVSQTPSNKVTEKGKYVELRCDPISGHTALYWYRQSLGQGPEFLIYFQGTGAADDSGLPNDRFFAVRPEGSVSTLKIQRTERGDSAVYLCASSLGVFTGELFFGEGSRLTVL.

The chain has TRBV20-1 and TRBJ2-5; 9 bases match TRBD1. CDR1 is DFQATT and CDR2 is SNEGSKA in the germline V gene (reference sequence). The V segment lost 8 bases and the J segment 4 bases; nucleotides outside the gene matches: 14. This CDR3 has 15 residues. This CDR3 is CSPSGDRVEGETQYF. The CDR3 DNA sequence: TGCAGTCCCAGTGGGGACAGGGTCGAGGGAGAGACCCAGTACTTC.